This TCR beta chain was recovered during a study of CD8+ T cells in alopecia areata. The V and J ends lost 3 bases and 4 bases respectively, with 15 bases between them. There are 14 residues in the CDR3. Germline-derived CDR1 and CDR2 are GTSNPN and SVGIG (reference sequence). cDNA serving as the sequencing template came from extracted, reverse transcribed RNA. Generated by immunoSEQ multiplex PCR, the TCRdb table keeps only in-frame clones and is missing some. Here the sample spans some 180,000 clones, more than 60% being singletons. The sample here was CD4+ T cells sorted from blood, taken at week 0. This clonotype originated in a human donor with alopecia areata. This chain connects TRBV30 to TRBJ1-2; D gene ambiguous. CDR3 residues: CAWRHTSLFYGYTF. For the CDR3, the DNA is TGTGCCTGGAGACATACCTCCTTATTCTATGGCTACACCTTC.